This T cell receptor (beta chain) was captured by sequencing in a study of T-cell reconstitution after alpha-beta-depleted transplantation in children. General observations from the study: Several hundred graft clones that had expanded were reportedly the source of alpha-beta T cells about two months after transplant. At the one-year point after transplant, T-cell counts and TCRbeta diversity were found to come mostly from T cells that had been newly produced. Diversity of TCRbeta at day 60 was high in some patients, arising from surviving recipient T cells and thymic progenitors.

A remark on this clonotype: What it recognizes is unknown.

Unique molecular identifiers were incorporated during preparation of the TCRbeta library. TCRdb passed the PCR reads through MiXCR, listing each CDR3 protein once. The data show about 440,000 distinct CDR3 sequences, with about 40% seen just once and roughly a quarter held by the top ten. The junction had 11 bases not matched to a gene; V was cut back by 5 bases and J by 7 bases. The CDR3 covers 15 residues. Germline-derived CDR1 and CDR2 are SGHVS and FNYEAQ. This chain uses TRBV7-6 with TRBJ2-3; 8 bases map to TRBD2. The source is a girl aged 2-15 years with aplastic anemia, due to receive a stem cell transplant. The sequencing here drew on PBMCs, taken before TCRalphabeta/CD19-depleted stem cell transplant. The CDR3 reads CASSLSGSVPNTQYF. The CDR3, as DNA: TGTGCCAGCAGCCTAAGCGGGAGTGTCCCGAATACGCAGTATTTT.